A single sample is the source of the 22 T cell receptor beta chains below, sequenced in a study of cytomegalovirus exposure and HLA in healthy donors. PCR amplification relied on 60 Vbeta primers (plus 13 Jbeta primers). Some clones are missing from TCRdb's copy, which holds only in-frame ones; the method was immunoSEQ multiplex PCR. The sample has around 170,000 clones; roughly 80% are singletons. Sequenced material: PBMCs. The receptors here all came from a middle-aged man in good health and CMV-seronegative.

The CDR3 nucleotides are TGTGCCAGCAGTTCAGGGAATTCACCCCTCCACTTT. As protein: CASSSGNSPLHF. The chain carries TRBV28 and TRBJ1-6; the D gene is possibly TRBD1 (5 bases). The V and J ends lost 4 bases and 7 bases respectively, with 5 bases between them. CDR3 size: 12 residues. The V gene's germline CDR1 is MDHEN and CDR2 SYDVKM.

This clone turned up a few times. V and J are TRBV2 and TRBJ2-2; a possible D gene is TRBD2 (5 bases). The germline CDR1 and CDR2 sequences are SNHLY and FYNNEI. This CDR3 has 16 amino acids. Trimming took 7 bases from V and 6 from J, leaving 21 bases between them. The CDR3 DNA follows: TGTGCCAGCACCCGGGGAAGCCTGCGAATGGCCGGGGAGCTGTTTTTT. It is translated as CASTRGSLRMAGELFF.

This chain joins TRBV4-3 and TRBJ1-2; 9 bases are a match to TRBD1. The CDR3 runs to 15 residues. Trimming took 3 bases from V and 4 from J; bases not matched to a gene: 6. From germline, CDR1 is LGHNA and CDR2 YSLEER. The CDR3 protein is CASSQDRGSGYGYTF. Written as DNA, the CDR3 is TGCGCCAGCAGCCAGGACAGGGGCTCTGGCTATGGCTACACCTTC.

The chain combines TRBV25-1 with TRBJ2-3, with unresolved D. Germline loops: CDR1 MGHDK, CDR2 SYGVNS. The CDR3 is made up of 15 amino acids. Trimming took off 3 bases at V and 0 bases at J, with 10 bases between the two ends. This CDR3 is CASSDWQASTDTQYF. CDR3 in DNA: TGTGCCAGCAGTGATTGGCAGGCAAGCACAGATACGCAGTATTTT.

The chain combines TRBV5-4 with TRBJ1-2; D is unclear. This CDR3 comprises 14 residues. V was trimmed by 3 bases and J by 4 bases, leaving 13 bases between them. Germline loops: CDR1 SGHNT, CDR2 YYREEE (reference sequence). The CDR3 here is CASSSKGAFYGYTF. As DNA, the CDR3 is TGTGCCAGCAGCTCGAAGGGAGCCTTCTATGGCTACACCTTC.

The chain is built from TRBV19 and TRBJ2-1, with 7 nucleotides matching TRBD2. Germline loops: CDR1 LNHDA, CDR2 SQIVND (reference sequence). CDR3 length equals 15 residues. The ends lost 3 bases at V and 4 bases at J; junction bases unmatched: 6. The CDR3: CASSIGGSPYNEQFF. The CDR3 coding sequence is TGTGCCAGTAGTATCGGCGGGAGCCCGTACAATGAGCAGTTCTTC.

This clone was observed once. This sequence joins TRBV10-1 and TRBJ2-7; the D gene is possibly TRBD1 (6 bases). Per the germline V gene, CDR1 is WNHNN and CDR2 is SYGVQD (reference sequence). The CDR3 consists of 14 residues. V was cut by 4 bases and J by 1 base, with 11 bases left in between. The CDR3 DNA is TGCGCCAGCAGTGCGGGAACAGGGTCCTACGAGCAGTACTTC. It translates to CASSAGTGSYEQYF.

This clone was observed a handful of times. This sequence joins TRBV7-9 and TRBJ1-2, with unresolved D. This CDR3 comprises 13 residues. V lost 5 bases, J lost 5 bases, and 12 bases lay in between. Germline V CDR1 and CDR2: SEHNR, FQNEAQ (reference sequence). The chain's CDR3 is CASSPEGPYGYTF. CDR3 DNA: TGTGCCAGCAGCCCAGAGGGTCCTTATGGCTACACCTTC. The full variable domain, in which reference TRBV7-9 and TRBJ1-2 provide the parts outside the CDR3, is DTGVSQNPRHKITKRGQNVTFRCDPISEHNRLYWYRQTLGQGPEFLTYFQNEAQLEKSRLLSDRFSAERPKGSFSTLEIQRTEQGDSAMYLCASSPEGPYGYTFGSGTRLTVV.

The CDR3 is CASMDRGQGNDNEQFF. In DNA, the CDR3 is TGTGCCAGCATGGATCGGGGACAGGGGAATGACAATGAGCAGTTCTTC. This sequence joins TRBV6-6 and TRBJ2-1, with 10 bases lining up with TRBD1. The CDR3 consists of 16 residues. The germline gives CDR1 MNHNY, CDR2 SVGAGI (reference sequence). With 7 bases clipped from V and 5 bases from J, the junction kept 11 bases outside the gene matches.

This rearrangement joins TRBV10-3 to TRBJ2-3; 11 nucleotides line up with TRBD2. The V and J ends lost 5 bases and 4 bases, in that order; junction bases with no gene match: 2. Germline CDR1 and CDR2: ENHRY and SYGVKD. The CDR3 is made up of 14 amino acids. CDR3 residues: CAISQLAGADTQYF. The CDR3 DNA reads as TGTGCCATCAGTCAACTAGCGGGAGCAGATACGCAGTATTTT.

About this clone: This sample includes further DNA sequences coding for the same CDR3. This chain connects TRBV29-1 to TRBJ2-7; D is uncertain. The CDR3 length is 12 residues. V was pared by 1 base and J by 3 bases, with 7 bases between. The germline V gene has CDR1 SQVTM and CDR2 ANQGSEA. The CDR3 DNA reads TGCAGCGTTGAAGCTTCCGGCTACGAGCAGTACTTC. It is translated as CSVEASGYEQYF.

CDR3 amino acids: CATSRDGGDTDTQYF. The CDR3 DNA follows: TGTGCCACCAGCAGAGATGGCGGAGACACAGATACGCAGTATTTT. The chain links TRBV15 to TRBJ2-3, with D unclear. Germline V gene sequence: CDR1 LNHNV, CDR2 YYDKDF (reference sequence). Between the trimmed V and J ends, which lost 0 bases and 2 bases, there was a span of 9 bases. The CDR3 totals 15 residues.

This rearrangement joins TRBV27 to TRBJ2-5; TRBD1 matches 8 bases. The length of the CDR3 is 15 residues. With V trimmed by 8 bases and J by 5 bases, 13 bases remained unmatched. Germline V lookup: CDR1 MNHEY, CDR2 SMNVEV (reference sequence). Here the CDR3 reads CASLTLGQGPETQYF. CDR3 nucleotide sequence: TGTGCCAGCTTAACTTTAGGACAGGGCCCGGAGACCCAGTACTTC.

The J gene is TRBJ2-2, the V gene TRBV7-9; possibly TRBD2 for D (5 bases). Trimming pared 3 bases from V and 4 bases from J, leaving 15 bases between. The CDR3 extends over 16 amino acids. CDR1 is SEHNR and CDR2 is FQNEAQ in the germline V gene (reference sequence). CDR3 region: CASSLLLPGSTGELFF. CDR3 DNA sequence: TGTGCCAGCAGCTTGCTACTACCGGGGAGCACCGGGGAGCTGTTTTTT. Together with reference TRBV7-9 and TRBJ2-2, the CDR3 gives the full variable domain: DTGVSQNPRHKITKRGQNVTFRCDPISEHNRLYWYRQTLGQGPEFLTYFQNEAQLEKSRLLSDRFSAERPKGSFSTLEIQRTEQGDSAMYLCASSLLLPGSTGELFFGEGSRLTVL.

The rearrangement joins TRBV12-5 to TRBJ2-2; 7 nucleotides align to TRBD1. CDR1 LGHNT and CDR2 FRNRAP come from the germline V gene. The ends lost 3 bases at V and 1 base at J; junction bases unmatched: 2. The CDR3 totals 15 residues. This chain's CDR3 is CASGLGDRNTGELFF. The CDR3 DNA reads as TGTGCTAGTGGTTTAGGGGACAGGAACACCGGGGAGCTGTTTTTT. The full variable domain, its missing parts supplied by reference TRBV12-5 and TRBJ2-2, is DARVTQTPRHKVTEMGQEVTMRCQPILGHNTVFWYRQTMMQGLELLAYFRNRAPLDDSGMPKDRFSAEMPDATLATLKIQPSEPRDSAVYFCASGLGDRNTGELFFGEGSRLTVL.

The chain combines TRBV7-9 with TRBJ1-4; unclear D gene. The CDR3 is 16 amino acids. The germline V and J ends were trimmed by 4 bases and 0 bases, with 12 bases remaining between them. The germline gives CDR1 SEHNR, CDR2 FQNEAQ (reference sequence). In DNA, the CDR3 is TGTGCCAGCAGCTCCCGGGAGCCGCCAACTAATGAAAAACTGTTTTTT. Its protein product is CASSSREPPTNEKLFF. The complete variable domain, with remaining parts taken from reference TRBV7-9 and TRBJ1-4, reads DTGVSQNPRHKITKRGQNVTFRCDPISEHNRLYWYRQTLGQGPEFLTYFQNEAQLEKSRLLSDRFSAERPKGSFSTLEIQRTEQGDSAMYLCASSSREPPTNEKLFFGSGTQLSVL.

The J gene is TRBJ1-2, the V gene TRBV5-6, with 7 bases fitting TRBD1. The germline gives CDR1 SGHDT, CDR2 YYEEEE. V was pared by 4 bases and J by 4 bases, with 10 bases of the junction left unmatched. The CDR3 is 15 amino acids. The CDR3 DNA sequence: TGTGCCAGCAGCGATCGACAGGGTCGTGTCTATGGCTACACCTTC. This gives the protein CASSDRQGRVYGYTF. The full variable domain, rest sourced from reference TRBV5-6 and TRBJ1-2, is DAGVTQSPTHLIKTRGQQVTLRCSPKSGHDTVSWYQQALGQGPQFIFQYYEEEERQRGNFPDRFSGHQFPNYSSELNVNALLLGDSALYLCASSDRQGRVYGYTFGSGTRLTVV.

The CDR3 loop is CASSSPGDGGSYEQYF. CDR3 coding DNA: TGCGCCAGCAGCTCCCCCGGGGACGGGGGCTCCTACGAGCAGTACTTC. The chain recombines TRBV5-1 with TRBJ2-7; a weak D match, TRBD2 (6 bases). The CDR3 covers 16 residues. From germline, CDR1 is SGHRS and CDR2 YFSETQ. V dropped 3 bases and J dropped 0 bases, with 16 bases sitting between them. The full variable domain, with the rest looked up from reference TRBV5-1 and TRBJ2-7, is KAGVTQTPRYLIKTRGQQVTLSCSPISGHRSVSWYQQTPGQGLQFLFEYFSETQRNKGNFPGRFSGRQFSNSRSEMNVSTLELGDSALYLCASSSPGDGGSYEQYFGPGTRLTVT.

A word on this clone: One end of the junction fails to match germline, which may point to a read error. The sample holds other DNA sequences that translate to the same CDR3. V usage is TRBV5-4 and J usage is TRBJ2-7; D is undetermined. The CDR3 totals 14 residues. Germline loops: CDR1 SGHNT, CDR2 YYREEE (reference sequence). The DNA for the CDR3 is TGTGCCAGTAGCTTGGGCAGAAGCTCCTACGAGCAGTACTTC. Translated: CASSLGRSSYEQYF.

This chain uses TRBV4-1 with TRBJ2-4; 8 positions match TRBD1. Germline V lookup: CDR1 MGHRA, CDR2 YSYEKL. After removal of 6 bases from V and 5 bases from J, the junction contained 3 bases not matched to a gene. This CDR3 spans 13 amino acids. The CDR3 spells CASRGQGENIQYF. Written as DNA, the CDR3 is TGCGCCAGCAGAGGACAGGGTGAAAACATTCAGTACTTC.

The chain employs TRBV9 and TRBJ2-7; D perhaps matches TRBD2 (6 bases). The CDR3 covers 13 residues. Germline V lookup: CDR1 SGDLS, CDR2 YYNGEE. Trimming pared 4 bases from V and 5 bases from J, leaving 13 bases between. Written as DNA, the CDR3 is TGTGCCAGCAGCCCGGGGCGGGGAGACGAGCAGTACTTC. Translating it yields CASSPGRGDEQYF.

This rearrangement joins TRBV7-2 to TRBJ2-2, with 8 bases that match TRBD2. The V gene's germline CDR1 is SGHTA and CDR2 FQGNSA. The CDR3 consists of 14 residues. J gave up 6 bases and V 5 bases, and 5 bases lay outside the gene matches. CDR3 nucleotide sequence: TGTGCCAGCAGCCGAGGACTAGCCGCCGGGGAGCTGTTTTTT. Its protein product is CASSRGLAAGELFF.